Detailed here is one T cell receptor (beta chain). The data are from a study of cytomegalovirus exposure and HLA in healthy donors. The PCR used 60 Vbeta and 13 Jbeta primers. The table came from immunoSEQ multiplex PCR; TCRdb's copy has only in-frame clones and leaves some out. The sample contains fewer than 25,000 clones, around 77% of which appear only once. CDR3 length: 16 residues. CDR1 SEHNR and CDR2 FQNEAQ come from the germline V gene (reference sequence). V gave up 4 bases and J gave up 1 base, with 15 bases separating them. The chain joins TRBV7-9 to TRBJ2-3; D remains ambiguous. Input material: PBMCs. This clonotype was sampled from a man between 60 and 70 years old in good health and CMV-seronegative. The CDR3 DNA follows: TGTGCCAGCAGCTCACAGTCCCCAGGCGGCACAGATACGCAGTATTTT. It translates to CASSSQSPGGTDTQYF.